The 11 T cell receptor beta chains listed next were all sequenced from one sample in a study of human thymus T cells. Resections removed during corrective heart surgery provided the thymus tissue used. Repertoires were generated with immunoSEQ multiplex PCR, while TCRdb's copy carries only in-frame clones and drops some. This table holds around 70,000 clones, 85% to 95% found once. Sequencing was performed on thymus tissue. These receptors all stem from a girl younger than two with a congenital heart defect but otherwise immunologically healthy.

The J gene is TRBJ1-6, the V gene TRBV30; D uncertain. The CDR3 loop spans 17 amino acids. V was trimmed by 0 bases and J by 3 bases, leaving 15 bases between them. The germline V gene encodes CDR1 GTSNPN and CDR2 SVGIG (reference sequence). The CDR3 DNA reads TGTGCCTGGAGTGTACGTGGCGAACACAACTATAATTCACCCCTCCACTTT. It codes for CAWSVRGEHNYNSPLHF.

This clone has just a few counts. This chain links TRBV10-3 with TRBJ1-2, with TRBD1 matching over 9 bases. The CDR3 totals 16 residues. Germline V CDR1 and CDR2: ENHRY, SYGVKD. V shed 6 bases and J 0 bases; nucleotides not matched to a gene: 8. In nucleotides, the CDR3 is TGTGCCATCAGCCGCACCGGGACAGGGACTAACTATGGCTACACCTTC. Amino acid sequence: CAISRTGTGTNYGYTF.

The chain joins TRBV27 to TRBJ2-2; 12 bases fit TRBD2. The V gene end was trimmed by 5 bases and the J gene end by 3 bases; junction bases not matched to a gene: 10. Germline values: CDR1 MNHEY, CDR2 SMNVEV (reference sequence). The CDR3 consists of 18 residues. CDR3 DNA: TGTGCCAGCAGTCTTCCCGGAAGACTAGCGGGAGACACCGGGGAGCTGTTTTTT. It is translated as CASSLPGRLAGDTGELFF.

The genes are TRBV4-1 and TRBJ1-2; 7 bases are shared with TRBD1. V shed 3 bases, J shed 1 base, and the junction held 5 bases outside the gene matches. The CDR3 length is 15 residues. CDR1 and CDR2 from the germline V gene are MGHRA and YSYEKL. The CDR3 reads CASSHWDSYNYGYTF. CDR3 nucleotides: TGCGCCAGCAGCCATTGGGACAGCTATAACTATGGCTACACCTTC.

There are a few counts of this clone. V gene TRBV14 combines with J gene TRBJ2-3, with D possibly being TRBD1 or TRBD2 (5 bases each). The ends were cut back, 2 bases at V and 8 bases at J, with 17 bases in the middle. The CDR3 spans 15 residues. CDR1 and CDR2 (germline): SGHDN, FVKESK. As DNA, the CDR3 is TGTGCCAGCAGCCAAATACCGGGACCCTTCCTTACGCAGTATTTT. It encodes CASSQIPGPFLTQYF.

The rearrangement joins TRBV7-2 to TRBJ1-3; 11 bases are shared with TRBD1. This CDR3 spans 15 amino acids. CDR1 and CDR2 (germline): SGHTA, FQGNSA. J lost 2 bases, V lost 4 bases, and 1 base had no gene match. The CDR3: CASSWDRGTGNTIYF. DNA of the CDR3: TGTGCCAGCAGCTGGGACAGGGGGACTGGAAACACCATATATTTT.

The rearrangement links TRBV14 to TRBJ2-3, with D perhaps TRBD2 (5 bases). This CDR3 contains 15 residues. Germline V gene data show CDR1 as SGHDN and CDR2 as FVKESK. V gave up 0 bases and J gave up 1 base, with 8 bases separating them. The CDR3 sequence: CASSQEGGRTDTQYF. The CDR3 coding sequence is TGTGCCAGCAGCCAAGAAGGAGGACGCACAGATACGCAGTATTTT.

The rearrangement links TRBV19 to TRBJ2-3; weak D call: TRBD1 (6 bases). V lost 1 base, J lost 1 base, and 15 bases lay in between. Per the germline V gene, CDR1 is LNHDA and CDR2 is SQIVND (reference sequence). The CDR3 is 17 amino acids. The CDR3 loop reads CASSIGLYTGRTDTQYF. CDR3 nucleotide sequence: TGTGCCAGTAGTATAGGGCTTTACACAGGGCGCACAGATACGCAGTATTTT.

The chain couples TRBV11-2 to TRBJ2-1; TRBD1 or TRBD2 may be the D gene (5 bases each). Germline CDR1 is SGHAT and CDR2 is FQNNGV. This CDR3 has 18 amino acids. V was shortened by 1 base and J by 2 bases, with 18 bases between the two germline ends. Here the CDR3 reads CASSLVDCPGPTYNEQFF. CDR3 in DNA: TGTGCCAGCAGCTTAGTGGATTGCCCGGGGCCAACCTACAATGAGCAGTTCTTC.

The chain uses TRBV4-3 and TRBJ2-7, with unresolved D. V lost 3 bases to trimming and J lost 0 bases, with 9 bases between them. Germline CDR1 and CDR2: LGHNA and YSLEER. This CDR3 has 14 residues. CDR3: CASSHRVSSYEQYF. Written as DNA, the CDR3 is TGCGCCAGCAGCCACAGAGTTAGCTCCTACGAGCAGTACTTC.

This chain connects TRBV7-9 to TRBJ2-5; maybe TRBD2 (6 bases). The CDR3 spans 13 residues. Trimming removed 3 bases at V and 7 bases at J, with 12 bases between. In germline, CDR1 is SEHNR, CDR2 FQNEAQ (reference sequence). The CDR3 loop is CASSFGGVATQYF. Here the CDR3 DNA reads TGTGCCAGCAGCTTCGGGGGAGTGGCGACCCAGTACTTC.